This entry lists 8 T cell receptor beta chains sequenced from one sample in a study of follicular helper T cells after annual influenza vaccination. Assay: immunoSEQ multiplex PCR; the TCRdb copy retains only in-frame clones and omits some. The repertoire consists of more than 10,000 clones, with 70% to 80% occurring once and the leading ten covering around 0.87%. Sample: CXCR5- memory CD4+ T cells sorted from blood, taken 6 weeks after influenza vaccination. Every receptor here comes from an adult who received the influenza vaccine.

This clone came up a few times. The rearrangement links TRBV4-3 to TRBJ2-7; TRBD1 aligns across 9 bases. Trimming took 3 bases from V and 0 from J; bases not matched to a gene: 6. Germline CDR1 and CDR2: LGHNA and YSLEER. This CDR3 has 16 amino acids. This CDR3 is CASSHAGTGSSYEQYF. Here the CDR3 DNA reads TGCGCCAGCAGCCATGCCGGGACAGGGAGCTCCTACGAGCAGTACTTC.

This sequence joins TRBV6-1 and TRBJ2-7, with 7 bases matching TRBD1. V shed 6 bases and J 7 bases; nucleotides not matched to a gene: 9. Germline V gene sequence: CDR1 MNHNS, CDR2 SASEGT. The CDR3 extends over 13 amino acids. CDR3: CASSRAGGREQYF. CDR3 bases: TGTGCCAGCAGCCGCGCAGGGGGAAGGGAGCAGTACTTC.

The V and J genes are TRBV27 and TRBJ1-2; unclear D gene. CDR3 length: 15 residues. The ends were cut back, 3 bases at V and 4 bases at J, with 15 bases in the middle. Germline V gene data show CDR1 as MNHEY and CDR2 as SMNVEV (reference sequence). CDR3 bases: TGTGCCAGCAGTTTTTTGGCTTCGGCTTTCTATGGCTACACCTTC. Translating gives CASSFLASAFYGYTF.

As DNA, the CDR3 is TGTGCCAGTAGTTCCCGGACAGGGGCCACTGAAGCTTTCTTT. It is translated as CASSSRTGATEAFF. The chain employs TRBV19 and TRBJ1-1, with 9 nucleotides matching TRBD1. The germline V gene has CDR1 LNHDA and CDR2 SQIVND (reference sequence). The junction had 5 bases not matched to a gene; V was cut back by 5 bases and J by 4 bases. This CDR3 is 14 amino acids long.

The chain combines TRBV7-8 with TRBJ2-3; 14 positions match TRBD2. Germline trimming cut 0 bases from V and 1 base from J; bases unmatched to any gene: 3. The V gene's germline CDR1 is SGHVS and CDR2 FQNEAQ. This CDR3 region has 18 residues. This chain's CDR3 is CASSLAGGLAGGTDTQYF. DNA of the CDR3: TGTGCCAGCAGCTTAGCGGGGGGACTAGCGGGGGGCACAGATACGCAGTATTTT.

This clone was recorded a few times. The J gene is TRBJ1-1, the V gene TRBV19, with D unresolved. This CDR3 comprises 14 residues. Germline CDR1 is LNHDA and CDR2 is SQIVND (reference sequence). Trimming took 2 bases from V and 1 from J, leaving 8 bases between them. The CDR3 sequence is CASSIIVQNTEAFF. Written as DNA, the CDR3 is TGTGCCAGTAGTATAATCGTGCAGAACACTGAAGCTTTCTTT.

The CDR3 DNA is TGTGCCAGCAGTTACTCGAACAGGGTGAACACTGAAGCTTTCTTT. Protein sequence: CASSYSNRVNTEAFF. V and J are TRBV6-5 and TRBJ1-1, with D perhaps TRBD1 (6 bases). The CDR3 consists of 15 residues. CDR1 MNHEY and CDR2 SVGAGI come from the germline V gene. V lost 0 bases to trimming and J lost 0 bases, with 8 bases between them.

This sequence joins TRBV7-3 and TRBJ2-6; D uncertain. Trimming took 5 bases from V and 4 from J, leaving 18 bases between them. This CDR3 has 17 amino acids. From germline, CDR1 is SGHTA and CDR2 FQGTGA. The CDR3 reads CASSPGTLVGGANVLTF. For the CDR3, the DNA is TGTGCCAGCAGCCCAGGAACCCTAGTGGGCGGGGCCAACGTCCTGACTTTC. The complete variable domain, with remaining parts taken from reference TRBV7-3 and TRBJ2-6, reads GAGVSQTPSNKVTEKGKYVELRCDPISGHTALYWYRQSLGQGPEFLIYFQGTGAADDSGLPNDRFFAVRPEGSVSTLKIQRTERGDSAVYLCASSPGTLVGGANVLTFGAGSRLTVL.